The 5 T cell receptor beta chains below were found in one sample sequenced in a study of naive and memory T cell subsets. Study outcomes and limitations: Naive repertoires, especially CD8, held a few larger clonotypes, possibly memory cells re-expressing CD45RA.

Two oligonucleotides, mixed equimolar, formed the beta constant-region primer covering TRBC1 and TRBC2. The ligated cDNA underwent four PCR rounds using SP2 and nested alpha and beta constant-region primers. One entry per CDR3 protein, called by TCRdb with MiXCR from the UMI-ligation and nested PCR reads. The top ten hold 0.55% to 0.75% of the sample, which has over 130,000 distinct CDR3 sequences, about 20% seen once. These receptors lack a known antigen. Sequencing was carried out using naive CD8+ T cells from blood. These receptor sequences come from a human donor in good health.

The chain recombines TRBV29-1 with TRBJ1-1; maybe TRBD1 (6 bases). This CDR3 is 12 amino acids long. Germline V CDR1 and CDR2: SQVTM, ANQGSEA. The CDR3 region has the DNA TGCAGTATGGGGAGGGGGGACACTGAAGCTTTCTTT. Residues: CSMGRGDTEAFF.

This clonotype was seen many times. CDR3 amino acids: CASSYSGTAPMGNQPQHF. DNA of the CDR3: TGTGCCAGCAGCTACTCCGGGACAGCGCCTATGGGCAATCAGCCCCAGCATTTT. The rearrangement links TRBV7-8 to TRBJ1-5; 7 bases match TRBD1. This CDR3 has 18 amino acids. Trimming at V came to 4 bases and at J to 2 bases, leaving 14 bases not matched to a gene. Germline-derived CDR1 and CDR2 are SGHVS and FQNEAQ.

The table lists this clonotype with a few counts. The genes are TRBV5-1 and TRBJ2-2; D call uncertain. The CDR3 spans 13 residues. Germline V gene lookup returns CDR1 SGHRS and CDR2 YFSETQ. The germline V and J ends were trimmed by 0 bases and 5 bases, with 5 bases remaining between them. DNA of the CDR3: TGCGCCAGCAGCTTGGGGTGGACCGGGGAGCTGTTTTTT. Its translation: CASSLGWTGELFF.

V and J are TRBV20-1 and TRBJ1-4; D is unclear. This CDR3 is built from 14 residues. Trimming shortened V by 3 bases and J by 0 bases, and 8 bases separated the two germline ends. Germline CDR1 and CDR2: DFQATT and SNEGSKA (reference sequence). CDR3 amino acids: CSASDKTTNEKLFF. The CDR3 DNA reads TGCAGTGCTAGTGACAAAACAACTAATGAAAAACTGTTTTTT.

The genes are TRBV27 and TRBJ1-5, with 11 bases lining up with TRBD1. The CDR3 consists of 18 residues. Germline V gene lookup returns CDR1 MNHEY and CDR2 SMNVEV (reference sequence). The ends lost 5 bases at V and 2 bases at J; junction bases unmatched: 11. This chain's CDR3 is CASSAMDRGRHGNQPQHF. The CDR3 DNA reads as TGTGCCAGCAGTGCGATGGACAGGGGGCGGCATGGCAATCAGCCCCAGCATTTT.